This TCR beta chain was captured in a study of blood T cell repertoires in COVID-19. As for the study in general: T cells, B-cell-depleted T cells, or PBMCs supplied cDNA or gDNA.

From germline, CDR1 is MGHDK and CDR2 SYGVNS. This CDR3 contains 15 residues. Trimming cost V 0 bases and J 6 bases, with 14 bases left between them. Measured with immunoSEQ multiplex PCR; TCRdb has only the in-frame clones, and not every one. This sample has a few hundred thousand clones, with 86% found just once. The rearrangement links TRBV25-1 to TRBJ1-2; maybe TRBD1 (6 bases). This clonotype originated in a woman between 25 and 40 years old with active or convalescent COVID-19. Sequenced: peripheral blood. The chain's CDR3 is CASSEYIGGANGYTF. For the CDR3, the DNA is TGTGCCAGCAGTGAATATATTGGGGGGGCGAATGGCTACACCTTC.